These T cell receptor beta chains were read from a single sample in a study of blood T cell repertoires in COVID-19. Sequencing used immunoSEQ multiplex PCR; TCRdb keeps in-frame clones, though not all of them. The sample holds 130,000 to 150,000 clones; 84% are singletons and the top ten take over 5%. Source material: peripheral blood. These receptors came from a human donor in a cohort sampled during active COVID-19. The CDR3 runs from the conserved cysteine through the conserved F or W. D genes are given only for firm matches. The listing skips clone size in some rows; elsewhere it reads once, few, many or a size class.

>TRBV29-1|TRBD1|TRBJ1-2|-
CSASGTGGDYTF
TGCAGCGCCTCCGGGACAGGGGGCGACTACACCTTC
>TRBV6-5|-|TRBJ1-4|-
CATGEQGSGEKLFF
TGTGCCACGGGTGAACAAGGGAGCGGTGAAAAACTGTTTTTT
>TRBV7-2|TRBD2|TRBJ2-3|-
CASSLRTSGGLRTDTQYF
TGTGCCAGCAGCCTTAGGACTAGCGGGGGGTTAAGGACAGATACGCAGTATTTT
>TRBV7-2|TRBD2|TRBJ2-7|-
CASSTRTSGGAGEQYF
TGTGCCAGCAGCACCCGGACTAGCGGGGGGGCCGGCGAGCAGTACTTC
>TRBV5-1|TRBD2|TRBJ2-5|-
CASSPGLAGETQYF
TGCGCCAGCAGCCCGGGACTAGCCGGAGAGACCCAGTACTTC
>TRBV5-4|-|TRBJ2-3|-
CASSRQALLTDTQYF
TGTGCCAGCAGCCGCCAAGCGCTCTTGACAGATACGCAGTATTTT
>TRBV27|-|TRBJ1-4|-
CASSLTGERNEKLFF
TGTGCCAGCAGTTTAACCGGGGAGAGAAATGAAAAACTGTTTTTT
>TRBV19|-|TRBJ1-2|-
CASTSYYGYTF
TGTGCCAGTACAAGCTACTATGGCTACACCTTC
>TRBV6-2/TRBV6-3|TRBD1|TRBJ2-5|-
CASSKTGSLSVTQYF
TGTGCCAGCAGTAAGACAGGGTCACTTTCTGTGACCCAGTACTTC
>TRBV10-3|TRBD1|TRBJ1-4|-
CAISEPGQGFEKLFF
TGTGCCATCAGCGAGCCGGGACAGGGGTTTGAAAAACTGTTTTTT
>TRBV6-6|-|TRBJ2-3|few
CASSYGPGTSTDTQYF
TGTGCCAGCAGTTACGGACCCGGGACTAGCACAGATACGCAGTATTTT
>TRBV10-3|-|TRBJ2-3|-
CAISESGGGTDTQYF
TGTGCCATCAGTGAGTCAGGCGGGGGCACAGATACGCAGTATTTT
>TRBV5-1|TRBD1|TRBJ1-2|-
CASSIAGTGGSDGYTF
TGCGCCAGCAGCATCGCCGGGACAGGGGGCTCGGATGGCTACACCTTC
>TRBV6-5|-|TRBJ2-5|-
CASSSLGGREETQYF
TGTGCCAGCAGTTCGCTCGGGGGTCGTGAAGAGACCCAGTACTTC
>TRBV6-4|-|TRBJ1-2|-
CASNRRGHYGYTF
TGTGCCAGCAACAGGCGGGGCCACTATGGCTACACCTTC
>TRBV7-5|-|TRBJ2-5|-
CARSWDSRQETQYF
TGTGCCAGAAGCTGGGACAGTAGGCAAGAGACCCAGTACTTC
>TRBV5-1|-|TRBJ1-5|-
CASSLGGNSNQPQHF
TGCGCCAGCAGCTTGGGAGGGAATAGCAATCAGCCCCAGCATTTT
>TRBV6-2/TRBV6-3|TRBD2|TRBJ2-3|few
CASSTERGRADTQYF
TGTGCCAGCAGTACCGAGCGGGGCCGGGCAGATACGCAGTATTTT
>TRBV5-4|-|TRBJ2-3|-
CASSAEGYTQYF
TGTGCCAGCAGCGCGGAGGGGTATACGCAGTATTTT
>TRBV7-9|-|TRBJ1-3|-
CASSLTRRTRNTIYF
TGTGCCAGCAGCCTGACTCGGCGTACTAGAAACACCATATATTTT
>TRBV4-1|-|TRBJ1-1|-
CASSQTPGGAEAFF
TGCGCCAGCAGCCAAACGCCGGGAGGAGCTGAAGCTTTCTTT
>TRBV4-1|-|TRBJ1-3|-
CASSPSGGRARGNTIYF
TGCGCCAGCAGCCCTAGCGGGGGGCGCGCGAGAGGAAACACCATATATTTT
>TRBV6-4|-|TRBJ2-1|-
CASSDLGSRNEQFF
TGTGCCAGCAGTGATCTAGGGAGTCGCAATGAGCAGTTCTTC
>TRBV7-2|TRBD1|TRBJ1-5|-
CASSPTGGNQPQHF
TGTGCCAGCAGCCCGACAGGGGGCAATCAGCCCCAGCATTTT
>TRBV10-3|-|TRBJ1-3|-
CAISVRTLSGNTIYF
TGTGCCATCAGTGTCAGGACACTCTCTGGAAACACCATATATTTT
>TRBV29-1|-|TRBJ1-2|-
CSVGGPGQNYGYTF
TGCAGCGTCGGAGGGCCGGGTCAAAACTATGGCTACACCTTC
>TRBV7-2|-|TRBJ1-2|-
CASTAVLANYGYTF
TGTGCCAGCACCGCGGTATTAGCTAACTATGGCTACACCTTC
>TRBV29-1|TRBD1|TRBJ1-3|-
CSVEGGQGAGNTIYF
TGCAGCGTTGAAGGGGGACAGGGAGCTGGAAACACCATATATTTT
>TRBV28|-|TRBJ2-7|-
CASSLLGGQDEQYF
TGTGCCAGCAGTTTATTGGGAGGCCAGGACGAGCAGTACTTC
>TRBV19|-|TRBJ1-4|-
CAPEREDEKLFF
TGTGCCCCGGAGAGGGAAGATGAAAAACTGTTTTTT
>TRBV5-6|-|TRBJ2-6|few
CASSLGWAGVGANVLTF
TGTGCCAGCAGCCTAGGATGGGCAGGGGTCGGGGCCAACGTCCTGACTTTC
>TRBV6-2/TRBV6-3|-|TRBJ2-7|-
CASSYFPTYEQYF
TGTGCCAGCAGTTACTTCCCAACCTACGAGCAGTACTTC
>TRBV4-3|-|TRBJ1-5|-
CASSQDLGAKGQPQHF
TGCGCCAGCAGCCAAGATCTAGGGGCGAAGGGACAGCCCCAGCATTTT
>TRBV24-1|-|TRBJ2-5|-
CATSGQGETQYF
TGTGCCACCAGTGGGCAGGGGGAGACCCAGTACTTC
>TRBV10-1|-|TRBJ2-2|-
CASSESRGTPRTGELFF
TGCGCCAGCAGTGAGTCCCGGGGAACCCCGCGCACCGGGGAGCTGTTTTTT
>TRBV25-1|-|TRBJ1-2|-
CASSVFGGFSF
TGTGCCAGCAGTGTATTCGGAGGATTCTCCTTC
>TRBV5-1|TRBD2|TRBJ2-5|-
CASSSGTRTQETQYF
TGCGCCAGCAGCTCCGGGACTAGGACACAAGAGACCCAGTACTTC
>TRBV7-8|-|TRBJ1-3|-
CASSLTEYGNTIYF
TGTGCCAGCAGCTTGACAGAATATGGAAACACCATATATTTT
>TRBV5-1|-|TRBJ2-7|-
CASSFFWGPSYEQYF
TGCGCCAGCAGCTTTTTTTGGGGGCCCTCCTACGAGCAGTACTTC
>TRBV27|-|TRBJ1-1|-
CASSLWNSNTEAFF
TGTGCCAGCAGTTTATGGAACAGCAACACTGAAGCTTTCTTT
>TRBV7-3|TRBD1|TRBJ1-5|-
CASSFLGTDSNQPQHF
TGTGCCAGCAGCTTTTTAGGGACAGATAGCAATCAGCCCCAGCATTTT
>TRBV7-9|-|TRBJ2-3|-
CASSLYGLTSTDTQYF
TGTGCCAGCAGCTTATACGGTCTAACTAGCACAGATACGCAGTATTTT
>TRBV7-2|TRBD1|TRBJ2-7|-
CASSTGGTSSYEQYF
TGTGCCAGCAGCACAGGGGGTACTAGCTCCTACGAGCAGTACTTC
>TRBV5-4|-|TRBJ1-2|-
CASSLEVGGKGGYTF
TGTGCCAGCAGCTTGGAGGTCGGGGGGAAGGGTGGCTACACCTTC
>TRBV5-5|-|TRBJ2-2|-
CASSLDLQELNTGELFF
TGTGCCAGCAGCTTGGACCTACAGGAACTGAACACCGGGGAGCTGTTTTTT
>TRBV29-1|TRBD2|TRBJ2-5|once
CSVANRDYQETQYF
TGCAGCGTAGCTAACCGGGACTATCAAGAGACCCAGTACTTC
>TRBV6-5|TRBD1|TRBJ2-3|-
CASSGQGSTDTQYF
TGTGCCAGCAGCGGACAGGGATCCACAGATACGCAGTATTTT
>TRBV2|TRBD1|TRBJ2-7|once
CASSEPGQGASYEQYF
TGTGCCAGCAGTGAACCGGGACAGGGAGCGTCCTACGAGCAGTACTTC
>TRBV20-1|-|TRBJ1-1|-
CSARIGEEAFF
TGCAGTGCTAGAATCGGAGAGGAAGCTTTCTTT
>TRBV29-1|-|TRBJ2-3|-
CSVDTTDTQYF
TGCAGCGTGGACACCACAGATACGCAGTATTTT
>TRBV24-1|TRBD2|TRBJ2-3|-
CATSDFSGGAYDTQYF
TGTGCCACCAGTGATTTTAGCGGGGGGGCTTATGATACGCAGTATTTT
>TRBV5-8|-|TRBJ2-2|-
CASSLGETGLRVTGELFF
TGTGCCAGCAGCCTCGGGGAGACGGGGTTAAGGGTCACCGGGGAGCTGTTTTTT